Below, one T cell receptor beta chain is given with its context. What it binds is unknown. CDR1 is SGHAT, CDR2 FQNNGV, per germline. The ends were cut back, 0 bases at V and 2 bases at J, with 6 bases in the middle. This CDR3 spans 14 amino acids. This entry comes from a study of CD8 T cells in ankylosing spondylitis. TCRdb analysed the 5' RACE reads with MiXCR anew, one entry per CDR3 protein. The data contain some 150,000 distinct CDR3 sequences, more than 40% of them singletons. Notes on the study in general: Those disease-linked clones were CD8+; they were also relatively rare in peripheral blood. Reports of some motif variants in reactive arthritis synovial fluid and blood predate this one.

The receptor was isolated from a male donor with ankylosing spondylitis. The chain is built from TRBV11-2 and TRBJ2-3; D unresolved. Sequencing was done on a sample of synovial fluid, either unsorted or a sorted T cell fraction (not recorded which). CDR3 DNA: TGTGCCAGCAGCTTAGATCTGTTCACAGATACGCAGTATTTT. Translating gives CASSLDLFTDTQYF.